The present entry profiles one T cell receptor (beta chain) with its context. This CDR3 has 15 residues. Trimming cost V 7 bases and J 4 bases, with 17 bases left between them. CDR1 MGHRA and CDR2 YSYEKL come from the germline V gene. Clinical history as reported by participants underpinned cohort assignment. Resolution of symptoms, clearance, or two negative PCRs was present in recovered Cohort 3 donors. This sample is drawn from a study of blood T cell repertoires in COVID-19. TCRdb keeps only in-frame clones here, not all; method: immunoSEQ multiplex PCR. The sample has some 510,000 clones; roughly 90% are singletons.

The specimen was PBMCs or T cells enriched from blood (not recorded which). This TCR derives from a woman aged 40-49 years who had recovered from COVID-19. This chain uses TRBV4-1 with TRBJ2-1; D perhaps matches TRBD2 (6 bases). The CDR3 here is CASMGGPTSYNEQFF. The CDR3 bases are TGCGCCAGCATGGGGGGTCCCACCTCTTACAATGAGCAGTTCTTC.